The 23 T cell receptor beta chains listed next were all sequenced from one sample in a study of spatial heterogeneity in lung cancer. TCRdb reanalysed the 5' RACE reads using MiXCR and keeps one entry per CDR3 protein. The repertoire has roughly 15,000 distinct CDR3 sequences, 3.6% of them found once; the top ten carry 8.5% to 10%. Time point defined: sample taken at primary tumor resection. The input for sequencing was normal lung tissue next to the tumor, taken at surgery. All receptors derive from a male donor with early-stage non-small cell lung cancer.

There are a few counts of this clonotype. This beta chain is a stray sequence in a library constructed for alpha chains; its clone size is not meaningful. The DNA for the CDR3 is TGTGCCAGCAGCCAAGACCTTGGCGGCGGTAACACTGAAGCTTTCTTT. The encoded protein is CASSQDLGGGNTEAFF. The J gene is TRBJ1-1, the V gene TRBV3-1; D remains ambiguous. The CDR3 length is 16 residues. The V end lost 0 bases, the J end lost 2 bases, and 13 bases lay between the germline ends. Germline CDR1 reads LGHDT; CDR2 reads YNNKEL (reference sequence).

This clonotype was counted at least ten times. Since the library was made to target alpha chains, this beta chain is a stray read and its abundance is not meaningful. The genes are TRBV20-1 and TRBJ2-4; D ambiguous. Germline-derived CDR1 and CDR2 are DFQATT and SNEGSKA (reference sequence). The CDR3 has 14 amino acids. V was shortened by 1 base and J by 0 bases, with 7 bases between the two germline ends. CDR3: CSARVLLAKNIQYF. DNA of the CDR3: TGCAGTGCTAGAGTGCTTTTAGCCAAAAACATTCAGTACTTC.

This clonotype was counted a few times. This beta chain is off target for a library built for alpha chains, so its abundance means little. V gene TRBV5-6 combines with J gene TRBJ1-3; D is undetermined. The CDR3 covers 14 residues. Germline V lookup: CDR1 SGHDT, CDR2 YYEEEE. V lost 0 bases and J 2 bases, leaving 6 bases between the germline ends. The CDR3 region is CASSLEVAGNTIYF. CDR3 nucleotides: TGTGCCAGCAGCTTGGAAGTGGCTGGAAACACCATATATTTT.

This clonotype has ten or more counts. The library was prepared for alpha chains; this beta chain is a stray read, so its frequency means little. The V gene is TRBV29-1, the J gene TRBJ2-5; 12 bases match TRBD1. Germline CDR1 SQVTM, CDR2 ANQGSEA. The CDR3 loop spans 14 amino acids. The V segment lost 7 bases and the J segment 6 bases; nucleotides outside the gene matches: 9. Here the CDR3 reads CSAALGTGGQTQYF. In DNA form, the CDR3 reads TGCAGCGCTGCTCTCGGGACAGGGGGCCAGACCCAGTACTTC.

This clonotype was counted many times. For a library built for alpha chains, this beta chain is a stray read; little rests on its size. The rearrangement uses TRBV18 and TRBJ1-1, with D possibly TRBD1 on 5 matching bases. Germline V gene data show CDR1 as KGHSH and CDR2 as LQKENI. V was cut by 4 bases and J by 8 bases, with 20 bases left in between. The CDR3 runs 15 residues. Here the CDR3 DNA reads TGTGCCAGCTCACTCTACACATTGGACGGGACCGAAGCTTTCTTT. Its protein product is CASSLYTLDGTEAFF.

This clonotype is deemed medium-sized. The library was designed around alpha chains, so this beta chain is a stray read whose abundance carries little weight. The chain employs TRBV14 and TRBJ2-7, with 8 bases identical to TRBD1. The CDR3 has 15 residues. Germline V lookup: CDR1 SGHDN, CDR2 FVKESK. V lost 4 bases to trimming and J lost 1 base; unmatched junction nucleotides: 6. This chain's CDR3 is CASSRGQGRSYEQYF. The CDR3 bases are TGTGCCAGCAGCCGAGGACAGGGACGTTCCTACGAGCAGTACTTC.

Ten or more counts support this clonotype. The library was built for alpha chains, so this beta chain is an off-target read and its size means little. In DNA form, the CDR3 reads TGCAGCGTAATGCAGGGGGTCTCTGGCTACACCTTC. Protein: CSVMQGVSGYTF. The chain joins TRBV29-1 to TRBJ1-2; 7 nucleotides line up with TRBD1. Germline trimming cut 6 bases from V and 7 bases from J; bases unmatched to any gene: 8. The CDR3 sequence is 12 residues long. CDR1 and CDR2 (germline): SQVTM, ANQGSEA.

In its sample, this clonotype was seen many times. The library was built for alpha chains, so this beta chain is an off-target read and its size means little. The V call is TRBV3-1, the J call TRBJ2-1, with 11 bases lining up with TRBD2. CDR1 and CDR2 (germline): LGHDT, YNNKEL (reference sequence). CDR3 length equals 15 residues. The ends lost 5 bases at V and 6 bases at J; junction bases unmatched: 6. The CDR3 DNA sequence: TGTGCCAGCAGCTTGGGACTAGCGGCCCCCAATGAGCAGTTCTTC. Translating it yields CASSLGLAAPNEQFF.

Within the sample, this clonotype is medium-sized. This beta chain came through as a stray read in a library set up for alpha chains, and its size says little. The chain is built from TRBV12-3 or TRBV12-4 and TRBJ2-7; TRBD1 matches at 11 bases. The V gene end was trimmed by 6 bases and the J gene end by 2 bases; junction bases not matched to a gene: 6. There are 15 residues in the CDR3. The CDR3 loop reads CASSNPGQGAYEQYF. CDR3 DNA: TGTGCCAGCAGCAATCCGGGACAGGGGGCCTACGAGCAGTACTTC.

In its sample, this clonotype is medium-sized. The library was built for alpha chains, so this beta chain is an off-target read and its size means little. The chain uses TRBV20-1 and TRBJ1-2; TRBD1 matches at 8 bases. The CDR3 is 13 residues long. Looked up from germline, CDR1 is DFQATT and CDR2 is SNEGSKA (reference sequence). V lost 3 bases to trimming and J lost 5 bases; unmatched junction nucleotides: 5. The CDR3 loop is CSASRDRLYGYTF. CDR3 DNA: TGCAGTGCTAGTCGGGACAGGTTATATGGCTACACCTTC.

This clonotype has ten or more counts. This beta chain represents an off-target read in a library built for alpha chains; its size is of limited meaning. The chain joins TRBV7-2 to TRBJ2-1; 8 bases align to TRBD2. Unmatched junction bases numbered 5, after V lost 5 bases and J lost 2 bases. Germline V gives CDR1 SGHTA, CDR2 FQGNSA. This CDR3 has 15 amino acids. As DNA, the CDR3 is TGTGCCAGCAGCCCGAATAGCGGGACCTACAATGAGCAGTTCTTC. It translates to CASSPNSGTYNEQFF.

This clonotype occurred many times. With the library built for alpha chains, this beta chain is off target and its frequency is not meaningful. CDR3 loop: CASSQDSREGRNEQFF. The CDR3 DNA sequence: TGTGCCAGCAGCCAAGATTCGCGGGAGGGCAGAAATGAGCAGTTCTTC. The chain combines TRBV3-1 with TRBJ2-1, with 9 nucleotides matching TRBD2. The CDR3 consists of 16 residues. V gave up 0 bases and J gave up 7 bases; unmatched junction bases: 7. CDR1 is LGHDT, CDR2 YNNKEL, per germline (reference sequence).

Sample share makes this clonotype medium-sized (0.01 to 0.1%). Since it is a stray read in a library aimed at alpha chains, this beta chain has a size that is not meaningful. V and J are TRBV6-6 and TRBJ2-7; TRBD2 agrees at 9 bases. The CDR3 has 14 amino acids. Looked up from germline, CDR1 is MNHNY and CDR2 is SVGAGI (reference sequence). The V segment lost 4 bases and the J segment 3 bases; nucleotides outside the gene matches: 4. In nucleotides, the CDR3 is TGTGCCAGCAGTTTAGGCGGGAGGGGCTACGAGCAGTACTTC. Amino acid sequence: CASSLGGRGYEQYF.

The sample holds many counts of this clonotype. In a library made to pick up alpha chains, this beta chain is a stray read with a size that means little. J is TRBJ2-7 and V is TRBV28; TRBD2 matches 7 bases. In germline, CDR1 is MDHEN, CDR2 SYDVKM. The V gene end was trimmed by 6 bases and the J gene end by 3 bases; junction bases not matched to a gene: 8. The CDR3 has 14 residues. CDR3 sequence (DNA): TGTGCCAGCAGCACCGCTAGCGGATACTACGAGCAGTACTTC. Translated: CASSTASGYYEQYF. Looking up the rest from reference TRBV28 and TRBJ2-7 gives the full variable domain: DVKVTQSSRYLVKRTGEKVFLECVQDMDHENMFWYRQDPGLGLRLIYFSYDVKMKEKGDIPEGYSVSREKKERFSLILESASTNQTSMYLCASSTASGYYEQYFGPGTRLTVT.

This clonotype was found many times. This beta chain is an off-target read within a library intended for alpha chains, so its frequency means little. The chain couples TRBV6-1 to TRBJ1-1, with TRBD1 matching 7 bases. V shed 7 bases, J shed 4 bases, and the junction held 3 bases outside the gene matches. The CDR3 loop spans 12 amino acids. Germline values: CDR1 MNHNS, CDR2 SASEGT. The CDR3 loop reads CASKTGFTEAFF. The CDR3 nucleotides are TGTGCCAGCAAGACAGGGTTCACTGAAGCTTTCTTT.

This clonotype was seen at least ten times. For a library built for alpha chains, this beta chain is a stray read; little rests on its size. The genes are TRBV12-3 or TRBV12-4 and TRBJ1-1, with D unclear. The CDR3 sequence is 11 residues long. Deletions cut 3 bases from V and 3 bases from J, with 2 bases between. Here the CDR3 reads CASSFYTEAFF. The DNA of the CDR3 is TGTGCCAGCAGTTTTTACACTGAAGCTTTCTTT.

This clonotype has at least ten counts. This beta chain was picked up by a library intended for alpha chains and is off target, so its count carries little meaning. The genes are TRBV29-1 and TRBJ2-3, with TRBD2 matching over 7 bases. The ends lost 0 bases at V and 2 bases at J; junction bases unmatched: 11. Germline V gives CDR1 SQVTM, CDR2 ANQGSEA. CDR3 length: 17 amino acids. The CDR3, as DNA: TGCAGCGTTGAAGATCCGTGGGAGGGCCACCTCACAGATACGCAGTATTTT. This gives the protein CSVEDPWEGHLTDTQYF.

The table lists this clonotype with many counts. Within a library made for alpha chains, this beta chain is off target, and its count is uninformative. The chain carries TRBV3-1 and TRBJ2-5, with a tentative D call TRBD2 (6 bases). Deletions cut 2 bases from V and 0 bases from J, with 10 bases between. The CDR3 extends over 15 amino acids. CDR1 and CDR2 (germline): LGHDT, YNNKEL (reference sequence). CDR3 DNA: TGTGCCAGCAGCCAATTTACGGGGGACCAAGAGACCCAGTACTTC. This sequence encodes CASSQFTGDQETQYF.

This clonotype is judged medium-sized. A library made for alpha chains picked up this beta chain off target, so its size means little. The chain couples TRBV7-8 to TRBJ2-4, with TRBD1 matching 8 bases. There are 15 residues in the CDR3. V shed 2 bases, J shed 8 bases, and the junction held 8 bases outside the gene matches. Germline V lookup: CDR1 SGHVS, CDR2 FQNEAQ. This CDR3 reads CASSLSRGLLDIQYF. The CDR3 coding sequence is TGTGCCAGCAGCTTAAGCAGGGGGCTCTTAGACATTCAGTACTTC.

This clonotype was picked up many times. This beta chain came through as a stray read in a library set up for alpha chains, and its size says little. The chain carries TRBV30 and TRBJ1-3; D gene uncertain. V was cut by 4 bases and J by 1 base, with 5 bases left in between. The germline CDR1 and CDR2 sequences are GTSNPN and SVGIG (reference sequence). The length of the CDR3 is 12 residues. CDR3 in amino acids: CAWKKSGNTIYF. Here the CDR3 DNA reads TGTGCCTGGAAGAAGTCTGGAAACACCATATATTTT.

This clonotype has at least ten counts. Since it is a stray read in a library aimed at alpha chains, this beta chain has a size that is not meaningful. This chain joins TRBV20-1 and TRBJ2-1; 12 bases map to TRBD2. The germline V gene has CDR1 DFQATT and CDR2 SNEGSKA (reference sequence). The CDR3 is 15 residues long. Trimming at V came to 5 bases and at J to 4 bases, leaving 6 bases not matched to a gene. DNA of the CDR3: TGCAGTGCTCAGAGGACTAGCGGGATTTACAATGAGCAGTTCTTC. Protein sequence: CSAQRTSGIYNEQFF.

In this sample, this clonotype turned up many times. This beta chain represents an off-target read in a library built for alpha chains; its size is of limited meaning. This sequence joins TRBV7-2 and TRBJ2-1, with D maybe TRBD2 (5 bases). V lost 1 base and J 2 bases, leaving 9 bases between the germline ends. CDR3 length: 15 amino acids. The V gene's germline CDR1 is SGHTA and CDR2 FQGNSA. CDR3 loop: CASSLELGTYNEQFF. The CDR3 nucleotides read TGTGCCAGCAGCTTAGAACTAGGGACCTACAATGAGCAGTTCTTC.

This clonotype came up many times. The library was built for alpha chains, so this beta chain is an off-target read and its size means little. The rearrangement joins TRBV19 to TRBJ2-5; 8 positions agree with TRBD2. V dropped 3 bases and J dropped 5; count of bases not matched to a gene: 8. This CDR3 is built from 15 residues. Germline V gene sequence: CDR1 LNHDA, CDR2 SQIVND (reference sequence). Here the CDR3 DNA reads TGTGCCAGTAGTATCTCGGGGAGCGGGAGTGAGACCCAGTACTTC. It yields the protein CASSISGSGSETQYF.